This T cell receptor beta chain came from a study of T cells in Graves' hyperthyroidism and ophthalmopathy. Study-wide points: Among clonotypes expanded in thyroid above 0.001, most were also found in blood.

With regard to this clonotype: The antigen is not known.

There were TCR beta CDR3 regions amplified from RNA transcripts. Using the HTBI primer set, a first-round RT-PCR was run on the TCR CDR3. Each CDR3 protein gets one entry after TCRdb re-called the multiplex PCR reads with MiXCR. The sample records about 690,000 distinct CDR3 sequences, around 15% being singletons. Germline loops: CDR1 MGHRA, CDR2 YSYEKL. J lost 0 bases, V lost 4 bases, and 3 bases had no gene match. The CDR3 runs 15 residues. This chain uses TRBV4-1 with TRBJ2-4, with 7 bases aligning to TRBD2. This clonotype was obtained from a man aged 45-65 years with Graves' hyperthyroidism. Sample: blood. The CDR3 sequence: CASSPAGVAKNIQYF. Here the CDR3 DNA reads TGCGCCAGCAGCCCCGCGGGGGTAGCCAAAAACATTCAGTACTTC.